Each of the 19 T cell receptor beta chains below was sequenced from the same sample in a study of blood T cell repertoires in COVID-19. The data were produced by immunoSEQ multiplex PCR, yet TCRdb's version contains in-frame clones alone and is incomplete. The data show tens of thousands of clones, roughly 78% seen once. The sequenced material came from peripheral blood. These receptors all stem from a woman between 70 and 85 years old with acute or convalescent COVID-19.

This chain connects TRBV27 to TRBJ2-1; 9 bases align to TRBD1. The CDR3 is 16 amino acids. The V segment lost 2 bases and the J segment 5 bases; nucleotides outside the gene matches: 7. CDR1 is MNHEY and CDR2 is SMNVEV in the germline V gene (reference sequence). The CDR3 bases are TGTGCCAGCAGTTTAACCGGGACAGGGAATAACAATGAGCAGTTCTTC. Its translation is CASSLTGTGNNNEQFF.

This chain uses TRBV7-3 with TRBJ2-1, with a possible D match to TRBD2 (5 bases). The germline CDR1 and CDR2 sequences are SGHTA and FQGTGA. Trimming left V 5 bases short and J 0 bases short, with 14 bases between. This CDR3 has 16 residues. The chain's CDR3 is CASSVSARSSYNEQFF. In nucleotides, the CDR3 is TGTGCCAGCAGCGTTAGCGCGAGAAGCTCCTACAATGAGCAGTTCTTC.

The chain joins TRBV6-6 to TRBJ2-2; 10 bases line up with TRBD1. J was trimmed by 11 bases and V by 6 bases; bases with no gene match: 15. Germline CDR1 reads MNHNY; CDR2 reads SVGAGI (reference sequence). The CDR3 spans 16 residues. CDR3 sequence (DNA): TGTGCCAGCAGCCCATATTGGGACAGGGGTTCGCGTGAGCTGTTTTTT. Protein product: CASSPYWDRGSRELFF.

The V and J genes are TRBV3-1 (or the pseudogene TRBV3-2) and TRBJ2-2, with no clear D. Trimming left V 3 bases short and J 7 bases short, with 6 bases between. The CDR3 has 12 amino acids. CDR1 is LGHDT, CDR2 YNNKEL, per germline (reference sequence). DNA for the CDR3: TGTGCCAGCAGCCACCCCATCGGGGAGCTGTTTTTT. Translated: CASSHPIGELFF.

This sequence joins TRBV27 and TRBJ1-2; 8 bases are shared with TRBD1. This CDR3 has 13 residues. J gave up 4 bases and V 6 bases, and 4 bases lay outside the gene matches. Germline CDR1 MNHEY, CDR2 SMNVEV (reference sequence). The chain's CDR3 is CASSLDRGYGYTF. The DNA of the CDR3 is TGTGCCAGCAGCTTAGACAGGGGCTATGGCTACACCTTC.

This sequence joins TRBV5-1 and TRBJ2-5; 11 bases align to TRBD2. CDR1 and CDR2 from the germline V gene are SGHRS and YFSETQ. The CDR3 consists of 15 residues. The V and J ends lost 3 bases and 3 bases, in that order; junction bases with no gene match: 4. The CDR3 coding sequence is TGCGCCAGCAGCTCCGGGACTAGCGGCAAAGAGACCCAGTACTTC. Amino acids: CASSSGTSGKETQYF. The whole variable domain, remainder taken from reference TRBV5-1 and TRBJ2-5, is KAGVTQTPRYLIKTRGQQVTLSCSPISGHRSVSWYQQTPGQGLQFLFEYFSETQRNKGNFPGRFSGRQFSNSRSEMNVSTLELGDSALYLCASSSGTSGKETQYFGPGTRLLVL.

On this clone: The same CDR3 arises from other DNA sequences in this sample as well. The V gene is TRBV6-2 or TRBV6-3, the J gene TRBJ1-5; D call uncertain. The CDR3 loop spans 14 amino acids. Germline V gene sequence: CDR1 MNHEY, CDR2 SVGEGT. Trimming removed 0 bases from V and 4 bases from J, with 7 bases in between. DNA for the CDR3: TGTGCCAGCAGTTACTCGCGGGGTAATCAGCCCCAGCATTTT. Amino acids: CASSYSRGNQPQHF.

The chain combines TRBV3-1 (or the pseudogene TRBV3-2) with TRBJ2-7; no clear D. This CDR3 contains 15 residues. The germline V and J ends were trimmed by 1 base and 0 bases, with 10 bases remaining between them. The V gene's germline CDR1 is LGHDT and CDR2 YNNKEL (reference sequence). The CDR3 region is CASSQGAPASYEQYF. In nucleotides, the CDR3 is TGTGCCAGCAGCCAAGGGGCCCCCGCCTCCTACGAGCAGTACTTC.

The chain uses TRBV5-1 and TRBJ1-1, with D hard to call. Trimming took off 6 bases at V and 1 base at J, with 13 bases between the two ends. CDR3 length equals 14 residues. Germline V gene lookup returns CDR1 SGHRS and CDR2 YFSETQ. The CDR3: CASNSGIRNTEAFF. The CDR3 DNA sequence: TGCGCCAGCAACTCAGGTATCCGGAACACTGAAGCTTTCTTT.

J is TRBJ2-3 and V is TRBV4-3; tentative D call: TRBD2 (7 bases). The CDR3 consists of 19 residues. Germline V gives CDR1 LGHNA, CDR2 YSLEER. V lost 0 bases to trimming and J lost 0 bases, with 19 bases between them. The CDR3 DNA follows: TGCGCCAGCAGCCAAGATCCGGCTCGCGGGGGCCCTAGCACAGATACGCAGTATTTT. It yields the protein CASSQDPARGGPSTDTQYF.

This clone was picked up one time. The chain carries TRBV11-2 and TRBJ1-1; no definite D call. The germline CDR1 and CDR2 sequences are SGHAT and FQNNGV. CDR3 size: 13 residues. With 5 bases removed from V and 0 bases from J, the gap between germline ends came to 7 bases. This CDR3 is CASSADLNTEAFF. The CDR3, as DNA: TGTGCCAGCAGCGCTGACTTGAACACTGAAGCTTTCTTT. The variable domain in full, with the rest retrieved from reference TRBV11-2 and TRBJ1-1, is EAGVAQSPRYKIIEKRQSVAFWCNPISGHATLYWYQQILGQGPKLLIQFQNNGVVDDSQLPKDRFSAERLKGVDSTLKIQPAKLEDSAVYLCASSADLNTEAFFGQGTRLTVV.

Only one count was recorded for this clone. The V gene is TRBV10-3, the J gene TRBJ1-2; 7 bases agree with TRBD1. The CDR3 runs to 17 residues. Losses at the gene ends were 0 bases for V and 6 bases for J; bases not matched to a gene: 13. Germline lookup yields CDR1 ENHRY and CDR2 SYGVKD. As DNA, the CDR3 is TGTGCCATCAGTGAGTCTTTTCGAATTGACAGGGTCCATGGCTACACCTTC. This translates into CAISESFRIDRVHGYTF.

J is TRBJ1-2 and V is TRBV6-6, with D maybe TRBD1 (5 bases). V was trimmed by 6 bases and J by 1 base, leaving 12 bases between them. This CDR3 is built from 14 residues. From germline, CDR1 is MNHNY and CDR2 SVGAGI (reference sequence). The CDR3 nucleotides are TGTGCCAGCAGGCGGGACGGGGTTAACTATGGCTACACCTTC. Its protein product is CASRRDGVNYGYTF.

V is TRBV7-2 and J is TRBJ2-2; D unresolved. V was cut by 2 bases and J by 7 bases, with 8 bases left in between. The CDR3 extends over 13 amino acids. Germline CDR1 reads SGHTA; CDR2 reads FQGNSA. The CDR3 DNA reads as TGTGCCAGCAGCTTAAAGAACGGCGGGGAGCTGTTTTTT. Translated, it gives CASSLKNGGELFF. The full variable domain, in which reference TRBV7-2 and TRBJ2-2 provide the parts outside the CDR3, is GAGVSQSPSNKVTEKGKDVELRCDPISGHTALYWYRQSLGQGLEFLIYFQGNSAPDKSGLPSDRFSAERTGGSVSTLTIQRTQQEDSAVYLCASSLKNGGELFFGEGSRLTVL.

The chain is built from TRBV7-9 and TRBJ2-7; D gene uncertain. Trimming stripped 2 bases from V and 6 bases from J, with 8 bases between. CDR3 size: 12 residues. Germline V gives CDR1 SEHNR, CDR2 FQNEAQ (reference sequence). CDR3 loop: CASSLSESEQYF. The CDR3 region has the DNA TGTGCCAGCAGCTTAAGCGAGTCCGAGCAGTACTTC.

The V and J genes are TRBV2 and TRBJ2-5; D perhaps matches TRBD1 (5 bases). Looked up from germline, CDR1 is SNHLY and CDR2 is FYNNEI. There are 14 residues in the CDR3. Trimming stripped 5 bases from V and 0 bases from J, with 10 bases between. CDR3 in DNA: TGTGCCAGCAGTAAGACAGATTACCAAGAGACCCAGTACTTC. Translation gives CASSKTDYQETQYF.

The chain joins TRBV6-2 or TRBV6-3 to TRBJ1-1, with D maybe TRBD1 (5 bases). The germline gives CDR1 MNHEY, CDR2 SVGEGT. Trimming left V 4 bases short and J 6 bases short, with 15 bases between. This CDR3 spans 14 amino acids. Here the CDR3 DNA reads TGTGCCAGCAGTTCCTACAGTGGACAAGCTGAAGCTTTCTTT. This translates into CASSSYSGQAEAFF.

The chain uses TRBV20-1 and TRBJ1-3; no reliable D call. The V gene's germline CDR1 is DFQATT and CDR2 SNEGSKA (reference sequence). The CDR3 consists of 15 residues. The germline V and J ends were trimmed by 3 bases and 0 bases, with 12 bases remaining between them. The CDR3 nucleotides are TGCAGTGCTAGTCGCAGGCGAAGCTCTGGAAACACCATATATTTT. Amino acid sequence: CSASRRRSSGNTIYF.

The J gene is TRBJ2-7, the V gene TRBV7-9; 8 bases are a match to TRBD1. The trim removed 1 base at V and 3 bases at J, leaving 5 bases unmatched. The CDR3 consists of 15 residues. Germline-derived CDR1 and CDR2 are SEHNR and FQNEAQ (reference sequence). The CDR3 sequence is CASSLEQGVHYEQYF. CDR3 DNA sequence: TGTGCCAGCAGCTTAGAACAGGGGGTACACTACGAGCAGTACTTC.